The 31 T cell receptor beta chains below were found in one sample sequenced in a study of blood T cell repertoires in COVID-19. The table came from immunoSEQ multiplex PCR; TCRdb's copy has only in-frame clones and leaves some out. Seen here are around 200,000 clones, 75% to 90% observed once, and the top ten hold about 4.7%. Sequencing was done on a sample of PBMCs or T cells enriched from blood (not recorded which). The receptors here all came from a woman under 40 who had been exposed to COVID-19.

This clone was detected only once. The CDR3: CASSGQGDIYEQYF. The CDR3 coding sequence is TGTGCCAGCAGTGGGCAGGGGGATATCTACGAGCAGTACTTC. The chain links TRBV2 to TRBJ2-7; 7 nucleotides match TRBD1. The CDR3 totals 14 residues. Germline V gene data show CDR1 as SNHLY and CDR2 as FYNNEI. After removal of 4 bases from V and 3 bases from J, the junction contained 6 bases not matched to a gene.

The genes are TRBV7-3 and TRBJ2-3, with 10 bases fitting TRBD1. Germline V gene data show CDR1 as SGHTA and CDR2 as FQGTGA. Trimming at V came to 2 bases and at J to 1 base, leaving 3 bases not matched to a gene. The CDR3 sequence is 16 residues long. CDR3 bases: TGTGCCAGCAGCTTAGTCGGGACAGGGGGCACAGATACGCAGTATTTT. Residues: CASSLVGTGGTDTQYF.

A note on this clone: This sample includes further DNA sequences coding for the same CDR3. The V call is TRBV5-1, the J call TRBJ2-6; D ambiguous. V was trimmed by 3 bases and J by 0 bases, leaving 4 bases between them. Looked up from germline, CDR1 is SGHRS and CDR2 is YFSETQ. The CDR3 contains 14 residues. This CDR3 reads CASSSSSGANVLTF. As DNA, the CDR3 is TGCGCCAGCAGCTCCAGCTCTGGGGCCAACGTCCTGACTTTC.

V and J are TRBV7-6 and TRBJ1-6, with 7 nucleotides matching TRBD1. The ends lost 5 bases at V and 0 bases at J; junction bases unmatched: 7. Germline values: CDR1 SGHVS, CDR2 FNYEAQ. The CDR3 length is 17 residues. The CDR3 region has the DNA TGTGCCAGCAGCCCGCGGTCAGGGGGCTCCTATAATTCACCCCTCCACTTT. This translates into CASSPRSGGSYNSPLHF.

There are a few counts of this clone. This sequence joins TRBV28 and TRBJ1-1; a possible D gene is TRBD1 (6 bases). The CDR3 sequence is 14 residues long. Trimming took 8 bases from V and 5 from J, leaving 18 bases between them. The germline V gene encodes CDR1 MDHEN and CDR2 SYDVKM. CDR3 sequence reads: CASFVPGGATEAFF. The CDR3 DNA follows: TGTGCCAGCTTTGTACCCGGGGGGGCGACTGAAGCTTTCTTT.

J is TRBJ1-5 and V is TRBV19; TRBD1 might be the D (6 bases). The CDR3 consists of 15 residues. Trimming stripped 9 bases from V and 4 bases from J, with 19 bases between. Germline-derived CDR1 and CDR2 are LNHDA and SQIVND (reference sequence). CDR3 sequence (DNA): TGTGCCAGCTCCAAGATGGACAGTTCTAATCAGCCCCAGCATTTT. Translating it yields CASSKMDSSNQPQHF.

The CDR3 DNA is TGTGCCAGCAGCTTGCTACAGGGGTCAAACACTGAAGCTTTCTTT. As protein: CASSLLQGSNTEAFF. The chain couples TRBV7-8 to TRBJ1-1; 7 bases line up with TRBD1. The germline gives CDR1 SGHVS, CDR2 FQNEAQ. This CDR3 spans 15 amino acids. With 3 bases clipped from V and 2 bases from J, the junction kept 6 bases outside the gene matches.

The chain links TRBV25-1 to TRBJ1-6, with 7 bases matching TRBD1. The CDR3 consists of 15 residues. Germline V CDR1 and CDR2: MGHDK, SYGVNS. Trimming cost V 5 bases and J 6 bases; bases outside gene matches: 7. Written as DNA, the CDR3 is TGTGCCAGCAGTATTTCCGGGACAGCTAATTCACCCCTCCACTTT. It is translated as CASSISGTANSPLHF.

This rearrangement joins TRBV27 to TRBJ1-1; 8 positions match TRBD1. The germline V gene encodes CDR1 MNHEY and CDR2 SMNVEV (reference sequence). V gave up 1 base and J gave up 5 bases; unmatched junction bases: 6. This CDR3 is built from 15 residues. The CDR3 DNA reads TGTGCCAGCAGTTTATTCCAGGGGGCTATGACTGAAGCTTTCTTT. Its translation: CASSLFQGAMTEAFF.

For the CDR3, the DNA is TGTGCCAGTAGTTTGGGGGCATACCAGGCTTTCTTT. This gives the protein CASSLGAYQAFF. The chain links TRBV19 to TRBJ1-1, with D possibly matching TRBD1 (6 bases). Germline V gene data show CDR1 as LNHDA and CDR2 as SQIVND (reference sequence). The V end was cut by 5 bases, the J end by 11 bases, with 15 bases between. The CDR3 runs to 12 residues.

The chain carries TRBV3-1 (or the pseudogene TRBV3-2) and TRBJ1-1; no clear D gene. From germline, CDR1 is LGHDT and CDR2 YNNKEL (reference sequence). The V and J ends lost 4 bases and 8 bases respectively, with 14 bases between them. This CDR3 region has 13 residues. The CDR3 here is CASSPRGIPEAFF. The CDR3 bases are TGTGCCAGCAGCCCAAGAGGGATTCCCGAAGCTTTCTTT.

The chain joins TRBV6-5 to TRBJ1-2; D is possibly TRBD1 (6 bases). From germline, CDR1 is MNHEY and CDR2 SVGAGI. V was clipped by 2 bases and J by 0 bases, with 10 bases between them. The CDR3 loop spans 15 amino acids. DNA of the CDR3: TGTGCCAGCAGTTACGTGGGGGGGCCTAACTATGGCTACACCTTC. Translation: CASSYVGGPNYGYTF.

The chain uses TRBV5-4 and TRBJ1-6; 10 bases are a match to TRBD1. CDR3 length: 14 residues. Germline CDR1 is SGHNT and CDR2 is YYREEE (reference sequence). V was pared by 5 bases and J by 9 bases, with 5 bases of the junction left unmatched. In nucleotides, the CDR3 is TGTGCCAGCAGTCCGACAGGGGGCCGTTCACCCCTCCACTTT. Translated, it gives CASSPTGGRSPLHF.

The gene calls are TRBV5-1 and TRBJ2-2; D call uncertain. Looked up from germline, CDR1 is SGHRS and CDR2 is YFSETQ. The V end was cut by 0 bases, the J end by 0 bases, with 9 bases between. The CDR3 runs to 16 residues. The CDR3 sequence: CASSLGSLTNTGELFF. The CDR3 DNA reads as TGCGCCAGCAGCTTGGGTTCCCTAACGAACACCGGGGAGCTGTTTTTT.

The CDR3 protein is CAWSSRGTEAFF. CDR3 coding DNA: TGTGCCTGGAGCAGCCGCGGCACTGAAGCTTTCTTT. The chain joins TRBV30 to TRBJ1-1; D gene ambiguous. CDR3 size: 12 residues. V was shortened by 3 bases and J by 4 bases, with 9 bases between the two germline ends. CDR1 and CDR2 (germline): GTSNPN, SVGIG (reference sequence).

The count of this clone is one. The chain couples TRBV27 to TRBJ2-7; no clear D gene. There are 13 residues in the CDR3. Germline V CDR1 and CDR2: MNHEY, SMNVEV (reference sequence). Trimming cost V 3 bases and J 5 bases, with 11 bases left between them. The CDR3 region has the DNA TGTGCCAGCAGTTTCGCGTCGTCCGACGAGCAGTACTTC. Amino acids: CASSFASSDEQYF.

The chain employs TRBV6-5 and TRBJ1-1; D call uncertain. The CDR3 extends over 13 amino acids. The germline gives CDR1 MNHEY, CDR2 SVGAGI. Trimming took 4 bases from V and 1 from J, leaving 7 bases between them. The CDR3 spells CASSWSGNTEAFF. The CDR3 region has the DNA TGTGCCAGCAGTTGGTCAGGGAACACTGAAGCTTTCTTT.

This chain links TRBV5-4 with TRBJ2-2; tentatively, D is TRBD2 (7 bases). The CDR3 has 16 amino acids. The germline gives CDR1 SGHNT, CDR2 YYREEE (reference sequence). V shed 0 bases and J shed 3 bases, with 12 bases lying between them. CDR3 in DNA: TGTGCCAGCAGCTTGGCGGGGGGCCTGGACACCGGGGAGCTGTTTTTT. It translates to CASSLAGGLDTGELFF.

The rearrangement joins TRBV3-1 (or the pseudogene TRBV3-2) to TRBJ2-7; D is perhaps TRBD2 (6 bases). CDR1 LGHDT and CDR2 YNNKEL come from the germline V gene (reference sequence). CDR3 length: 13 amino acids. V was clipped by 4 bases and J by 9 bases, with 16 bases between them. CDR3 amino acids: CASSRGGGGGQYF. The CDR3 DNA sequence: TGTGCCAGCAGCCGTGGGGGAGGTGGAGGGCAGTACTTC.

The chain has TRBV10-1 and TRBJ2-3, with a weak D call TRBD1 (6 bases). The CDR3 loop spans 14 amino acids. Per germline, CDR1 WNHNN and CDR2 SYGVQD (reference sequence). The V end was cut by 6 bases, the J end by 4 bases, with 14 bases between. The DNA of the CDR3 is TGCGCCAGCAGCCCTGGGGGCTCCGCAGATACGCAGTATTTT. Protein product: CASSPGGSADTQYF.

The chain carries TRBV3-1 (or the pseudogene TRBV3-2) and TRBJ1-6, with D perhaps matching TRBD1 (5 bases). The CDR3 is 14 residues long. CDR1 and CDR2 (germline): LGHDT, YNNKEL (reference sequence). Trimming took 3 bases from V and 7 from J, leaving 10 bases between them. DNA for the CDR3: TGTGCCAGCAGCCACAGGGAAAAGAATTCACCCCTCCACTTT. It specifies CASSHREKNSPLHF.

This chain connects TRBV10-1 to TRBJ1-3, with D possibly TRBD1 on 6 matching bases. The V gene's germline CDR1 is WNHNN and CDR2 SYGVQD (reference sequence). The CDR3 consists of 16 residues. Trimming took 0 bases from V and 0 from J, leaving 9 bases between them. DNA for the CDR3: TGCGCCAGCAGTGAGTCGACCAGGGGCTCTGGAAACACCATATATTTT. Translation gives CASSESTRGSGNTIYF.

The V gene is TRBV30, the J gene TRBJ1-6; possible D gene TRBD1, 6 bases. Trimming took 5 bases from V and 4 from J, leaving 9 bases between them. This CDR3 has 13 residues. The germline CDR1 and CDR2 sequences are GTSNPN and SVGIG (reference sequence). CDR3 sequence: CAWEQGYNSPLHF. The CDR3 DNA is TGTGCCTGGGAACAGGGTTATAATTCACCCCTCCACTTT.

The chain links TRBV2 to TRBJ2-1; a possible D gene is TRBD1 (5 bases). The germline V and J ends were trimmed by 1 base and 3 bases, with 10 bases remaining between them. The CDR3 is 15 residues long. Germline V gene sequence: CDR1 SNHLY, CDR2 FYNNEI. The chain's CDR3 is CASSEGQPYYNEQFF. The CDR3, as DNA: TGTGCCAGCAGTGAAGGACAGCCCTACTACAATGAGCAGTTCTTC.

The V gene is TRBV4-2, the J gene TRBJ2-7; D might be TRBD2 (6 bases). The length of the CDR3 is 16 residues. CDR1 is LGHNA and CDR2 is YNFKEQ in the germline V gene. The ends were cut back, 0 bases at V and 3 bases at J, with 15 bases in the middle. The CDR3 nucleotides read TGTGCCAGCAGCCAAGATCATGGGGGAGGTATCTACGAGCAGTACTTC. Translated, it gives CASSQDHGGGIYEQYF.

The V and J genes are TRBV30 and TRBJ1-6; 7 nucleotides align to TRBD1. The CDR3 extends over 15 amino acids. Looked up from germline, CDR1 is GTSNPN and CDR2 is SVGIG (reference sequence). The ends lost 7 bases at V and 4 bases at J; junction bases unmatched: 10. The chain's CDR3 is CAFDRDSLYNSPLHF. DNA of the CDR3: TGTGCCTTTGACCGGGACAGCTTATATAATTCACCCCTCCACTTT.

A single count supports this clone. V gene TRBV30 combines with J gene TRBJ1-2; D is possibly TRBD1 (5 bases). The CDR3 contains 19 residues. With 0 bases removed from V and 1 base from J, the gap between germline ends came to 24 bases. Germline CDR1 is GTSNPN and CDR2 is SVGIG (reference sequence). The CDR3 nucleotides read TGTGCCTGGAGTGTACGACTCGATGCAGGGAGGTTGGGTAACTATGGCTACACCTTC. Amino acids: CAWSVRLDAGRLGNYGYTF. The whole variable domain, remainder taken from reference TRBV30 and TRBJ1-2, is SQTIHQWPATLVQPVGSPLSLECTVEGTSNPNLYWYRQAAGRGLQLLFYSVGIGQISSEVPQNLSASRPQDRQFILSSKKLLLSDSGFYLCAWSVRLDAGRLGNYGYTFGSGTRLTVV.

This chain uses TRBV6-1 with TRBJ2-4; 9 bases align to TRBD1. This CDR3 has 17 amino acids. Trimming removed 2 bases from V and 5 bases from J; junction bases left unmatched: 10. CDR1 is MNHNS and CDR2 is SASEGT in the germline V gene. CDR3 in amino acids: CASSEQPGTGPQNIQYF. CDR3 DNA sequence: TGTGCCAGCAGTGAACAACCCGGGACAGGGCCTCAAAACATTCAGTACTTC.

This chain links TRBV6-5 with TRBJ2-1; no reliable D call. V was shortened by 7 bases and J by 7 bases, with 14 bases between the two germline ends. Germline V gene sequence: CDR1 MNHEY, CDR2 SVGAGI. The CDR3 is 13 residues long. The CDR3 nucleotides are TGTGCCAGCACCACCTGGGCCAATAATGAGCAGTTCTTC. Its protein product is CASTTWANNEQFF.

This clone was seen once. For the CDR3, the DNA is TGTGCCAGCAGTTATTTACGGCGGGTCACTGAAGCTTTCTTT. The encoded protein is CASSYLRRVTEAFF. The rearrangement links TRBV6-5 to TRBJ1-1; D is ambiguous. Germline V gene data show CDR1 as MNHEY and CDR2 as SVGAGI. This CDR3 is built from 14 residues. V was pared by 3 bases and J by 4 bases, with 12 bases between.

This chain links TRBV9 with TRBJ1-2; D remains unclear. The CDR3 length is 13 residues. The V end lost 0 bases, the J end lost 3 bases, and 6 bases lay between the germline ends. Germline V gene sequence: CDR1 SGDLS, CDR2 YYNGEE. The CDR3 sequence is CASSVVSYYGYTF. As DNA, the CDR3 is TGTGCCAGCAGCGTAGTGTCATACTATGGCTACACCTTC. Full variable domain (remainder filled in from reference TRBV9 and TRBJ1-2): DSGVTQTPKHLITATGQRVTLRCSPRSGDLSVYWYQQSLDQGLQFLIQYYNGEERAKGNILERFSAQQFPDLHSELNLSSLELGDSALYFCASSVVSYYGYTFGSGTRLTVV.